One and the same sample provided the 25 T cell receptor beta chains below, sequenced in a study of blood T cell repertoires in COVID-19. Clones were sequenced by immunoSEQ multiplex PCR, and TCRdb holds only the in-frame ones, with some missing. This sample has about 120,000 clones, with around 80% found just once. The sequenced sample consisted of peripheral blood. The receptors were sampled from a man in his 70s with acute or convalescent COVID-19.

The rearrangement links TRBV7-6 to TRBJ1-4; 7 nucleotides agree with TRBD1. The germline V gene has CDR1 SGHVS and CDR2 FNYEAQ. The CDR3 is 11 amino acids. J gave up 15 bases and V 1 base, and 2 bases lay outside the gene matches. CDR3 DNA sequence: TGTGCCAGCAGCTTAGGGCAGGGGGTGTTTTTT. Translated: CASSLGQGVFF.

A few counts support this clone. The V gene is TRBV18, the J gene TRBJ2-5; 9 positions agree with TRBD1. V was pared by 0 bases and J by 3 bases, with 5 bases of the junction left unmatched. The CDR3 is made up of 16 amino acids. Germline V gene sequence: CDR1 KGHSH, CDR2 LQKENI. CDR3 amino acids: CASSPPQGAFKETQYF. In DNA, the CDR3 is TGTGCCAGCTCACCACCACAGGGGGCTTTCAAAGAGACCCAGTACTTC.

This clone has more than one count but fewer than ten. This chain connects TRBV2 to TRBJ1-5; tentative D call: TRBD1 (5 bases). The CDR3 has 14 amino acids. The V gene lost 7 bases and the J gene lost 4 bases, with 14 bases spanning the gap. Per the germline V gene, CDR1 is SNHLY and CDR2 is FYNNEI. CDR3 residues: CASTGARRNQPQHF. CDR3 coding DNA: TGTGCCAGCACTGGGGCCAGGCGGAATCAGCCCCAGCATTTT.

V and J are TRBV7-9 and TRBJ2-1; D unresolved. From germline, CDR1 is SEHNR and CDR2 FQNEAQ (reference sequence). V was pared by 1 base and J by 6 bases, with 7 bases between. The CDR3 is 13 residues long. The CDR3 DNA sequence: TGTGCCAGCAGCTTAGAATTCGGCAATGAGCAGTTCTTC. Translation gives CASSLEFGNEQFF.

The genes are TRBV5-6 and TRBJ1-5; 11 nucleotides agree with TRBD1. The CDR3 length is 15 residues. With V trimmed by 4 bases and J by 6 bases, 6 bases remained unmatched. CDR1 is SGHDT, CDR2 YYEEEE, per germline. The CDR3 is CASSLRTGGLQPQHF. CDR3 sequence (DNA): TGTGCCAGCAGCCTTCGGACAGGGGGCCTTCAGCCCCAGCATTTT.

The V and J genes are TRBV7-8 and TRBJ1-1, with D perhaps matching TRBD1 (6 bases). Germline CDR1 and CDR2: SGHVS and FQNEAQ. The V end was cut by 2 bases, the J end by 6 bases, with 19 bases between. CDR3 length: 16 amino acids. The CDR3 sequence: CASSLRQGQNAAEAFF. The CDR3 nucleotides read TGTGCCAGCAGCTTAAGGCAGGGGCAGAATGCTGCTGAAGCTTTCTTT. Full variable domain (remainder filled in from reference TRBV7-8 and TRBJ1-1): GAGVSQSPRYKVAKRGQDVALRCDPISGHVSLFWYQQALGQGPEFLTYFQNEAQLDKSGLPSDRFFAERPEGSVSTLKIQRTQQEDSAVYLCASSLRQGQNAAEAFFGQGTRLTVV.

This chain connects TRBV12-3 or TRBV12-4 to TRBJ1-2; TRBD1 is a possible D gene (6 bases). The CDR3 has 13 amino acids. Trimming shortened V by 5 bases and J by 7 bases, and 14 bases separated the two germline ends. CDR3 bases: TGTGCCAGCAGTCTTCGGACAGAGACTGGCTACACCTTC. Its translation: CASSLRTETGYTF.

The gene calls are TRBV6-5 and TRBJ2-1, with 12 bases fitting TRBD2. The CDR3 is 16 amino acids. The V segment lost 0 bases and the J segment 8 bases; nucleotides outside the gene matches: 5. CDR1 MNHEY and CDR2 SVGAGI come from the germline V gene. The CDR3 is CASSYSPSGGVDEQFF. In DNA form, the CDR3 reads TGTGCCAGCAGTTACTCGCCTAGCGGGGGGGTGGATGAGCAGTTCTTC.

This clone appeared a single time. The chain is built from TRBV5-1 and TRBJ2-3; 10 positions agree with TRBD2. V trimming: 5 bases; J trimming: 3 bases; junction bases outside the gene matches: 6. Germline V gene sequence: CDR1 SGHRS, CDR2 YFSETQ. This CDR3 region has 15 residues. CDR3 residues: CASRGMGLATDTQYF. Written as DNA, the CDR3 is TGCGCCAGCAGAGGGATGGGACTAGCGACAGATACGCAGTATTTT.

The CDR3 protein is CASSQLASGDATYNEQFF. DNA for the CDR3: TGTGCCAGCAGCCAACTTGCTAGCGGAGACGCCACCTACAATGAGCAGTTCTTC. The chain joins TRBV16 to TRBJ2-1, with 7 nucleotides matching TRBD2. The CDR3 contains 18 residues. Unmatched junction bases numbered 12, after V lost 2 bases and J lost 2 bases. Per germline, CDR1 KGHSY and CDR2 FQNENV.

The V call is TRBV5-1, the J call TRBJ1-1, with 12 bases identical to TRBD1. In germline, CDR1 is SGHRS, CDR2 YFSETQ. The CDR3 is made up of 14 amino acids. After removal of 4 bases from V and 10 bases from J, the junction contained 8 bases not matched to a gene. The CDR3 nucleotides are TGCGCCAGCAGCGACGGGACAGGGGGCTCTTCAGCTTTCTTT. Translated, it gives CASSDGTGGSSAFF.

This rearrangement joins TRBV19 to TRBJ2-3; TRBD2 matches at 16 bases. V gave up 1 base and J gave up 4 bases; unmatched junction bases: 5. The CDR3 totals 18 residues. CDR1 LNHDA and CDR2 SQIVND come from the germline V gene (reference sequence). The CDR3 bases are TGTGCCAGTAGTATAGCCGGGACTAGCGGGGGGGCAGCAGATACGCAGTATTTT. Its translation is CASSIAGTSGGAADTQYF.

CDR3 loop: CASTPGERQPQHF. CDR3 coding DNA: TGTGCCAGTACTCCCGGGGAGCGCCAGCCCCAGCATTTT. The V and J genes are TRBV19 and TRBJ1-5; D not certain. The length of the CDR3 is 13 residues. Trimming took off 7 bases at V and 7 bases at J, with 14 bases between the two ends. Germline CDR1 reads LNHDA; CDR2 reads SQIVND (reference sequence).

This chain connects TRBV2 to TRBJ1-5; D is uncertain. V was trimmed by 2 bases and J by 3 bases, leaving 8 bases between them. Germline V gene lookup returns CDR1 SNHLY and CDR2 FYNNEI. This CDR3 region has 14 residues. The CDR3 region is CASSERRLNQPQHF. Here the CDR3 DNA reads TGTGCCAGCAGTGAACGCAGACTCAATCAGCCCCAGCATTTT.

The V and J genes are TRBV15 and TRBJ1-1; 8 bases agree with TRBD1. From germline, CDR1 is LNHNV and CDR2 YYDKDF (reference sequence). There are 15 residues in the CDR3. J lost 6 bases, V lost 3 bases, and 9 bases had no gene match. The CDR3 DNA is TGTGCCACCAGCAGTCGAGCAGGGGGCTTCGCTGAAGCTTTCTTT. It yields the protein CATSSRAGGFAEAFF.

There are a few counts of this clone. This chain links TRBV6-5 with TRBJ1-5; D is perhaps TRBD1 (6 bases). The length of the CDR3 is 15 residues. The V end was cut by 4 bases, the J end by 4 bases, with 14 bases between. Germline CDR1 is MNHEY and CDR2 is SVGAGI. CDR3 protein: CASSSGTRDNQPQHF. In DNA, the CDR3 is TGTGCCAGCAGTTCCGGGACAAGAGATAATCAGCCCCAGCATTTT.

The gene calls are TRBV19 and TRBJ2-1; TRBD1 agrees at 7 bases. This CDR3 is built from 14 residues. Germline V CDR1 and CDR2: LNHDA, SQIVND (reference sequence). The ends lost 5 bases at V and 0 bases at J; junction bases unmatched: 1. As DNA, the CDR3 is TGTGCCAGTAGTCGGGACAGCTCCTACAATGAGCAGTTCTTC. It yields the protein CASSRDSSYNEQFF.

V gene TRBV7-9 combines with J gene TRBJ1-2; D is perhaps TRBD1 (5 bases). Germline V lookup: CDR1 SEHNR, CDR2 FQNEAQ (reference sequence). This CDR3 has 12 residues. The ends were cut back, 1 base at V and 8 bases at J, with 8 bases in the middle. The CDR3 DNA reads as TGTGCCAGCAGCTTAGAGGGGTACGGCTACACCTTC. It translates to CASSLEGYGYTF.

This sequence joins TRBV6-5 and TRBJ2-7, with TRBD2 matching 7 bases. CDR1 is MNHEY and CDR2 is SVGAGI in the germline V gene. Trimming at V came to 2 bases and at J to 3 bases, leaving 7 bases not matched to a gene. The length of the CDR3 is 15 residues. In DNA, the CDR3 is TGTGCCAGCAGTTACAGCGGGAAATATGGCTACGAGCAGTACTTC. It is translated as CASSYSGKYGYEQYF.

The chain couples TRBV3-1 (or the pseudogene TRBV3-2) to TRBJ2-7; D call uncertain. V was clipped by 2 bases and J by 3 bases, with 11 bases between them. The CDR3 runs 14 residues. CDR1 LGHDT and CDR2 YNNKEL come from the germline V gene (reference sequence). The CDR3 DNA reads as TGTGCCAGCAGCCAATTTATCGGGTTCTACGAGCAGTACTTC. Translated: CASSQFIGFYEQYF.

The CDR3, as DNA: TGTGCCAGCAGCCAATCCCTTGGAAACACCATATATTTT. This codes for CASSQSLGNTIYF. The V call is TRBV3-1 (or the pseudogene TRBV3-2), the J call TRBJ1-3; D is ambiguous. The CDR3 is made up of 13 amino acids. From germline, CDR1 is LGHDT and CDR2 YNNKEL (reference sequence). V shed 2 bases and J shed 3 bases, with 5 bases lying between them.

As concerns this clone: An end of the junction does not agree with germline; a read error may underlie this. The chain joins TRBV29-1 to TRBJ2-3, with 8 positions matching TRBD1. The CDR3 length is 16 residues. CDR1 and CDR2 (germline): SQVTM, ANQGSEA. Here the CDR3 reads CSVEDLRQRGTGTQYF. As DNA, the CDR3 is TGCAGCGTTGAAGATTTACGGCAGCGCGGGACAGGTACGCAGTATTTT.

Only one count was recorded for this clone. This sequence joins TRBV7-3 and TRBJ2-6, with D possibly being TRBD2 (6 bases). V lost 2 bases to trimming and J lost 1 base, with 21 bases between them. The CDR3 has 20 amino acids. CDR1 is SGHTA and CDR2 is FQGTGA in the germline V gene. CDR3 sequence: CASSLWGDGAPLSGANVLTF. CDR3 coding DNA: TGTGCCAGCAGCTTATGGGGGGACGGCGCCCCCCTGTCTGGGGCCAACGTCCTGACTTTC.

CDR3 region: CASSVEDGDEKLFF. CDR3 coding DNA: TGTGCCAGCAGCGTAGAGGACGGGGATGAAAAACTGTTTTTT. This chain connects TRBV9 to TRBJ1-4; no definite D call. This CDR3 contains 14 residues. Germline CDR1 is SGDLS and CDR2 is YYNGEE. V was cut by 0 bases and J by 6 bases, with 9 bases left in between. The full variable domain, its missing parts supplied by reference TRBV9 and TRBJ1-4, is DSGVTQTPKHLITATGQRVTLRCSPRSGDLSVYWYQQSLDQGLQFLIQYYNGEERAKGNILERFSAQQFPDLHSELNLSSLELGDSALYFCASSVEDGDEKLFFGSGTQLSVL.

The rearrangement joins TRBV28 to TRBJ2-1, with 11 bases that match TRBD2. The ends lost 5 bases at V and 0 bases at J; junction bases unmatched: 3. CDR1 MDHEN and CDR2 SYDVKM come from the germline V gene. The CDR3 consists of 16 residues. For the CDR3, the DNA is TGTGCCAGCAGTCGACTAGCGGGGAGCTCCTACAATGAGCAGTTCTTC. This sequence encodes CASSRLAGSSYNEQFF.